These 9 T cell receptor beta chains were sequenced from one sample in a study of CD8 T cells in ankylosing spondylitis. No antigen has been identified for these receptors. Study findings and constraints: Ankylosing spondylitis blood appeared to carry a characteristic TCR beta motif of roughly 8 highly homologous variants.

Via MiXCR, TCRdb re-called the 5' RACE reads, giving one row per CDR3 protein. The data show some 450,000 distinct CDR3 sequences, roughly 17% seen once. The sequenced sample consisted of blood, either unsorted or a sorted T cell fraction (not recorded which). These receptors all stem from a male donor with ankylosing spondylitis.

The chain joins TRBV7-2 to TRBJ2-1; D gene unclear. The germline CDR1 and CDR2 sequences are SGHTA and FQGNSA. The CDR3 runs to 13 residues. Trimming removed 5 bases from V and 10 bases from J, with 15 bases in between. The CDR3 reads CASSPRAFGEQFF. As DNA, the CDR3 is TGTGCCAGCAGCCCACGGGCCTTCGGCGAGCAGTTCTTC.

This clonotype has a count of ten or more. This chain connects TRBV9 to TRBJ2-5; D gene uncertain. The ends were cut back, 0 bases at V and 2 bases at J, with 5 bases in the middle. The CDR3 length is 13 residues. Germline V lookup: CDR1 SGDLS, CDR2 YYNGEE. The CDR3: CASSVALQETQYF. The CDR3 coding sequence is TGTGCCAGCAGCGTAGCTCTTCAAGAGACCCAGTACTTC.

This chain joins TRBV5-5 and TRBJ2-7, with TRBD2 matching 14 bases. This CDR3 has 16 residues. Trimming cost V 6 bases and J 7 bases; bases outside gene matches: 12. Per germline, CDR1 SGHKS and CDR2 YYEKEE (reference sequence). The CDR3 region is CASNPGSTSGRVEQYF. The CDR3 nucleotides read TGTGCCAGCAACCCTGGGTCGACTAGCGGGAGGGTGGAGCAGTACTTC.

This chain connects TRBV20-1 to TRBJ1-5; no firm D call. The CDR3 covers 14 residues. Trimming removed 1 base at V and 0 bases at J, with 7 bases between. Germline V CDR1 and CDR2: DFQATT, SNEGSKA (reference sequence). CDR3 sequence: CSARARHSNQPQHF. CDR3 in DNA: TGCAGTGCTAGAGCGAGGCATAGCAATCAGCCCCAGCATTTT.

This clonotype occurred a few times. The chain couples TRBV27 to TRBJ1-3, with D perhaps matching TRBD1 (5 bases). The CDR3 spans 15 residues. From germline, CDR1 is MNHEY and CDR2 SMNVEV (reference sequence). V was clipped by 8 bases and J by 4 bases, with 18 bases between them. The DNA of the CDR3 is TGTGCCAGCGGCTCCCTTACAGGAGTCGGAAACACCATATATTTT. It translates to CASGSLTGVGNTIYF.

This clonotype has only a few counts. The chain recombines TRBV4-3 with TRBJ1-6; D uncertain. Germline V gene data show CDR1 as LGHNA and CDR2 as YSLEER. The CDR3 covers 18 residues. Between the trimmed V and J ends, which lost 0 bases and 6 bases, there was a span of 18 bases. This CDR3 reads CASSQDGRTGFGNSPLHF. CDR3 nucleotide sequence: TGCGCCAGCAGCCAAGACGGCAGGACGGGATTTGGTAATTCACCCCTCCACTTT.

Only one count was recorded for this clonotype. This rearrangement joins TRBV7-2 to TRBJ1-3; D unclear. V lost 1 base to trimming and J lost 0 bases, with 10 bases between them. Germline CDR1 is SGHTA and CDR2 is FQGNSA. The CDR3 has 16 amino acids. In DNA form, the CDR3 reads TGTGCCAGCAGCTTAGTGGGGTATGACTCTGGAAACACCATATATTTT. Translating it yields CASSLVGYDSGNTIYF.

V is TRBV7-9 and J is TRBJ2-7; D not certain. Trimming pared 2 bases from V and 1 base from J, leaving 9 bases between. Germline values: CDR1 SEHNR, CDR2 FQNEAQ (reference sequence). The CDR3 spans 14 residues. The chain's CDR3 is CASSLTLESYEQYF. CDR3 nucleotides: TGTGCCAGCAGCTTAACCCTGGAGTCCTACGAGCAGTACTTC.

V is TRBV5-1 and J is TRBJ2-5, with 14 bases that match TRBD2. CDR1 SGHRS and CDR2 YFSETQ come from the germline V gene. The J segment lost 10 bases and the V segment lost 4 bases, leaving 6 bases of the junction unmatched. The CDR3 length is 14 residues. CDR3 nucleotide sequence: TGCGCCAGCAGCCGGGGACTAGCGGGAGATGTCCAGTACTTC. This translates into CASSRGLAGDVQYF. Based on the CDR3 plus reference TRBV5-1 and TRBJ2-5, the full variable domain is KAGVTQTPRYLIKTRGQQVTLSCSPISGHRSVSWYQQTPGQGLQFLFEYFSETQRNKGNFPGRFSGRQFSNSRSEMNVSTLELGDSALYLCASSRGLAGDVQYFGPGTRLLVL.